Following are 6 T cell receptor beta chains from one sample sequenced in a study of cytotoxic CD8 clonotypes in ibrutinib-treated CLL. Assay used: immunoSEQ multiplex PCR; TCRdb lists only in-frame clones, some missing. The top ten clones hold roughly 4.5% of a sample with 150,000 or so clones, under 90% of them seen once. Sequenced material: PBMCs, taken after 24 months of ibrutinib treatment. The receptors here all came from a human donor with chronic lymphocytic leukemia.

The J gene is TRBJ1-2, the V gene TRBV29-1; 7 nucleotides align to TRBD1. The CDR3 loop spans 12 amino acids. Trimming cost V 8 bases and J 6 bases; bases outside gene matches: 9. The germline V gene has CDR1 SQVTM and CDR2 ANQGSEA. The CDR3 nucleotides are TGCAGCTCCGACAGGGAGGCGGATGGCTACACCTTC. The encoded protein is CSSDREADGYTF.

The V and J genes are TRBV7-2 and TRBJ2-1; the match to TRBD2 covers 7 bases. This CDR3 contains 16 residues. Germline-derived CDR1 and CDR2 are SGHTA and FQGNSA. V lost 6 bases and J lost 6; bases outside the gene matches: 14. Here the CDR3 reads CASRPGGRTSPNEQFF. The CDR3 nucleotides are TGTGCCAGCAGGCCCGGTGGTCGGACTAGTCCCAATGAGCAGTTCTTC.

The chain employs TRBV9 and TRBJ2-3; D is undetermined. The germline gives CDR1 SGDLS, CDR2 YYNGEE. The CDR3 runs 12 residues. The V end lost 3 bases, the J end lost 2 bases, and 4 bases lay between the germline ends. The CDR3 sequence: CASSGTTDTQYF. CDR3 nucleotides: TGTGCCAGCAGCGGAACCACAGATACGCAGTATTTT.

This rearrangement joins TRBV5-1 to TRBJ1-3, with D hard to call. V dropped 0 bases and J dropped 0 bases, with 16 bases sitting between them. Germline CDR1 reads SGHRS; CDR2 reads YFSETQ. The CDR3 totals 18 residues. The CDR3, as DNA: TGCGCCAGCAGCTTGGGCGCCGAAGGCTTCTCCTCTGGAAACACCATATATTTT. Translation: CASSLGAEGFSSGNTIYF. The full variable domain, in which reference TRBV5-1 and TRBJ1-3 provide the parts outside the CDR3, is KAGVTQTPRYLIKTRGQQVTLSCSPISGHRSVSWYQQTPGQGLQFLFEYFSETQRNKGNFPGRFSGRQFSNSRSEMNVSTLELGDSALYLCASSLGAEGFSSGNTIYFGEGSWLTVV.

V gene TRBV30 combines with J gene TRBJ2-5, with D possibly TRBD1 on 6 matching bases. Germline V gene data show CDR1 as GTSNPN and CDR2 as SVGIG (reference sequence). This CDR3 region has 15 residues. The ends were cut back, 0 bases at V and 5 bases at J, with 16 bases in the middle. The CDR3 reads CAWSVGSQGRETQYF. For the CDR3, the DNA is TGTGCCTGGAGTGTCGGCTCACAGGGTCGGGAGACCCAGTACTTC.

V usage is TRBV11-2 and J usage is TRBJ2-7; D gene ambiguous. CDR3 size: 14 residues. Germline V gene lookup returns CDR1 SGHAT and CDR2 FQNNGV. Trimming took 3 bases from V and 2 from J, leaving 11 bases between them. The CDR3 bases are TGTGCCAGCAGCTTCGGGCACCCGACCTACGAGCAGTACTTC. Encoded protein: CASSFGHPTYEQYF.